Below, 14 T cell receptor beta chains from the same sample are listed, as sequenced in a study of T cells in Graves' hyperthyroidism and ophthalmopathy. Amplified regions were TCR beta CDR3 sequences from RNA transcripts. HTBI primers drove first-round RT-PCR of the TCR CDR3. TCRdb reprocessed the multiplex PCR reads with MiXCR, giving one entry per CDR3 protein. The table has 730,000 or so distinct CDR3 sequences, about 19% seen once. Input material: blood. These receptors came from a woman aged 45-65 years with Graves' hyperthyroidism that later progressed to Graves' ophthalmopathy.

This clonotype was seen many times. J is TRBJ1-1 and V is TRBV5-1; the D gene is possibly TRBD1 (5 bases). CDR1 and CDR2 from the germline V gene are SGHRS and YFSETQ. Trimming cost V 3 bases and J 3 bases, with 15 bases left between them. This CDR3 has 15 amino acids. CDR3 amino acids: CASSSQGEGYTEAFF. The CDR3 DNA reads as TGCGCCAGCAGCTCTCAGGGTGAGGGGTACACTGAAGCTTTCTTT.

In DNA form, the CDR3 reads TGTGCCAGCAGCCCACAGGGCATCGCGAACACCGGGGAGCTGTTTTTT. This codes for CASSPQGIANTGELFF. The chain carries TRBV6-4 and TRBJ2-2; a possible D gene is TRBD1 (6 bases). Germline CDR1 reads MRHNA; CDR2 reads SNTAGT. The CDR3 extends over 16 amino acids. Trimming left V 6 bases short and J 0 bases short, with 14 bases between.

V gene TRBV10-3 combines with J gene TRBJ1-3; 8 bases line up with TRBD1. After removal of 4 bases from V and 1 base from J, the junction contained 6 bases not matched to a gene. Germline lookup yields CDR1 ENHRY and CDR2 SYGVKD. The CDR3 sequence is 16 residues long. CDR3 in amino acids: CAISVRTGISGNTIYF. CDR3 DNA: TGTGCCATCAGTGTAAGGACAGGGATTTCTGGAAACACCATATATTTT.

The chain uses TRBV30 and TRBJ1-3; 9 bases map to TRBD1. The V and J ends lost 1 base and 3 bases, in that order; junction bases with no gene match: 4. The CDR3 totals 15 residues. Germline-derived CDR1 and CDR2 are GTSNPN and SVGIG (reference sequence). The CDR3 nucleotides read TGTGCCTGGAGTGCGGACAGGGGAATTGGAAACACCATATATTTT. It yields the protein CAWSADRGIGNTIYF.

This clonotype was recorded a few times. V gene TRBV4-2 combines with J gene TRBJ2-2; 7 bases align to TRBD1. The CDR3 is 16 residues long. With V trimmed by 0 bases and J by 5 bases, 6 bases remained unmatched. The germline CDR1 and CDR2 sequences are LGHNA and YNFKEQ. In DNA, the CDR3 is TGTGCCAGCAGCCAAGATCCAGGACAGGCGACCGGGGAGCTGTTTTTT. It yields the protein CASSQDPGQATGELFF.

This clonotype appeared many times. V usage is TRBV6-1 and J usage is TRBJ1-2, with a tentative D call TRBD1 (5 bases). The CDR3 loop spans 13 amino acids. The V gene's germline CDR1 is MNHNS and CDR2 SASEGT. Trimming took 5 bases from V and 3 from J, leaving 10 bases between them. As DNA, the CDR3 is TGTGCCAGCAGTTACGTCAGGGACTATGGCTACACCTTC. It codes for CASSYVRDYGYTF.

This clonotype was seen at least ten times. The chain links TRBV5-5 to TRBJ1-2; 8 nucleotides line up with TRBD1. The CDR3 consists of 16 residues. The J segment lost 3 bases and the V segment lost 7 bases, leaving 14 bases of the junction unmatched. The V gene's germline CDR1 is SGHKS and CDR2 YYEKEE (reference sequence). The CDR3 region has the DNA TGTGCCAGCGCATTGAGAGCAGGGGGCGTAGACTATGGCTACACCTTC. This translates into CASALRAGGVDYGYTF.

As regards this clonotype: This may come from a read error, since a much larger clone is one base off. CDR3 protein: CASSPGTSMYNEQFF. The CDR3 DNA reads as TGTGCCAGCAGCCCCGGGACTTCCATGTACAATGAGCAGTTCTTC. This rearrangement joins TRBV7-8 to TRBJ2-1, with a weak D call TRBD2 (6 bases). The CDR3 covers 15 residues. CDR1 is SGHVS, CDR2 FQNEAQ, per germline. V shed 5 bases and J shed 4 bases, with 15 bases lying between them.

This clonotype turned up a few times. The genes are TRBV29-1 and TRBJ1-5; TRBD1 matches at 12 bases. Germline values: CDR1 SQVTM, CDR2 ANQGSEA. V trimming: 5 bases; J trimming: 5 bases; junction bases outside the gene matches: 7. This CDR3 spans 15 amino acids. Written as DNA, the CDR3 is TGCAGCGTTCGCTCCGGGACAGGGGGCGATCAGCCCCAGCATTTT. Translated, it gives CSVRSGTGGDQPQHF.

This clonotype was seen at least ten times. The chain is built from TRBV5-1 and TRBJ1-6; D is ambiguous. Between the trimmed V and J ends, which lost 0 bases and 7 bases, there was a span of 8 bases. Germline CDR1 and CDR2: SGHRS and YFSETQ. The CDR3 sequence is 14 residues long. The CDR3 loop reads CASSLALGNSPLHF. CDR3 DNA sequence: TGCGCCAGCAGCTTGGCCTTGGGGAATTCACCCCTCCACTTT. Full variable domain (remainder filled in from reference TRBV5-1 and TRBJ1-6): KAGVTQTPRYLIKTRGQQVTLSCSPISGHRSVSWYQQTPGQGLQFLFEYFSETQRNKGNFPGRFSGRQFSNSRSEMNVSTLELGDSALYLCASSLALGNSPLHFGNGTRLTVT.

The sample holds a few counts of this clonotype. In nucleotides, the CDR3 is TGCGCCAGCAGCTCGTCCTCAGGGGTCGGTACTGAAGCTTTCTTT. Protein sequence: CASSSSSGVGTEAFF. The rearrangement uses TRBV5-1 and TRBJ1-1; TRBD1 is a possible D gene (6 bases). Between the trimmed V and J ends, which lost 3 bases and 5 bases, there was a span of 17 bases. The CDR3 runs to 15 residues. Per the germline V gene, CDR1 is SGHRS and CDR2 is YFSETQ.

This clonotype appeared a few times. V and J are TRBV2 and TRBJ2-6; D remains unclear. CDR1 is SNHLY, CDR2 FYNNEI, per germline. Trimming took off 0 bases at V and 0 bases at J, with 6 bases between the two ends. The CDR3 spans 16 residues. The CDR3 is CASSEASLSGANVLTF. CDR3 bases: TGTGCCAGCAGTGAAGCCAGCCTCTCTGGGGCCAACGTCCTGACTTTC. The complete variable domain, with remaining parts taken from reference TRBV2 and TRBJ2-6, reads EPEVTQTPSHQVTQMGQEVILRCVPISNHLYFYWYRQILGQKVEFLVSFYNNEISEKSEIFDDQFSVERPDGSNFTLKIRSTKLEDSAMYFCASSEASLSGANVLTFGAGSRLTVL.

This clonotype is a singleton in its sample. The genes are TRBV29-1 and TRBJ1-2, with a tentative D call TRBD1 (5 bases). This CDR3 spans 12 amino acids. V lost 6 bases, J lost 3 bases, and 11 bases lay in between. CDR1 SQVTM and CDR2 ANQGSEA come from the germline V gene. This CDR3 is CSVRDGDYGYTF. The CDR3 DNA sequence: TGCAGCGTCCGGGACGGTGACTATGGCTACACCTTC. Combining the CDR3 with reference TRBV29-1 and TRBJ1-2 gives the whole variable domain SAVISQKPSRDICQRGTSLTIQCQVDSQVTMMFWYRQQPGQSLTLIATANQGSEATYESGFVIDKFPISRPNLTFSTLTVSNMSPEDSSIYLCSVRDGDYGYTFGSGTRLTVV.

This clonotype showed up just a few times. An end of the junction does not agree with germline; a read error may underlie this. This chain links TRBV2 with TRBJ2-1; D call uncertain. The CDR3 has 13 amino acids. CDR1 SNHLY and CDR2 FYNNEI come from the germline V gene. In nucleotides, the CDR3 is TGTGCCAGCAGTGACTCGCATCGAAATGGGCAGTTCTTC. Translating it yields CASSDSHRNGQFF.